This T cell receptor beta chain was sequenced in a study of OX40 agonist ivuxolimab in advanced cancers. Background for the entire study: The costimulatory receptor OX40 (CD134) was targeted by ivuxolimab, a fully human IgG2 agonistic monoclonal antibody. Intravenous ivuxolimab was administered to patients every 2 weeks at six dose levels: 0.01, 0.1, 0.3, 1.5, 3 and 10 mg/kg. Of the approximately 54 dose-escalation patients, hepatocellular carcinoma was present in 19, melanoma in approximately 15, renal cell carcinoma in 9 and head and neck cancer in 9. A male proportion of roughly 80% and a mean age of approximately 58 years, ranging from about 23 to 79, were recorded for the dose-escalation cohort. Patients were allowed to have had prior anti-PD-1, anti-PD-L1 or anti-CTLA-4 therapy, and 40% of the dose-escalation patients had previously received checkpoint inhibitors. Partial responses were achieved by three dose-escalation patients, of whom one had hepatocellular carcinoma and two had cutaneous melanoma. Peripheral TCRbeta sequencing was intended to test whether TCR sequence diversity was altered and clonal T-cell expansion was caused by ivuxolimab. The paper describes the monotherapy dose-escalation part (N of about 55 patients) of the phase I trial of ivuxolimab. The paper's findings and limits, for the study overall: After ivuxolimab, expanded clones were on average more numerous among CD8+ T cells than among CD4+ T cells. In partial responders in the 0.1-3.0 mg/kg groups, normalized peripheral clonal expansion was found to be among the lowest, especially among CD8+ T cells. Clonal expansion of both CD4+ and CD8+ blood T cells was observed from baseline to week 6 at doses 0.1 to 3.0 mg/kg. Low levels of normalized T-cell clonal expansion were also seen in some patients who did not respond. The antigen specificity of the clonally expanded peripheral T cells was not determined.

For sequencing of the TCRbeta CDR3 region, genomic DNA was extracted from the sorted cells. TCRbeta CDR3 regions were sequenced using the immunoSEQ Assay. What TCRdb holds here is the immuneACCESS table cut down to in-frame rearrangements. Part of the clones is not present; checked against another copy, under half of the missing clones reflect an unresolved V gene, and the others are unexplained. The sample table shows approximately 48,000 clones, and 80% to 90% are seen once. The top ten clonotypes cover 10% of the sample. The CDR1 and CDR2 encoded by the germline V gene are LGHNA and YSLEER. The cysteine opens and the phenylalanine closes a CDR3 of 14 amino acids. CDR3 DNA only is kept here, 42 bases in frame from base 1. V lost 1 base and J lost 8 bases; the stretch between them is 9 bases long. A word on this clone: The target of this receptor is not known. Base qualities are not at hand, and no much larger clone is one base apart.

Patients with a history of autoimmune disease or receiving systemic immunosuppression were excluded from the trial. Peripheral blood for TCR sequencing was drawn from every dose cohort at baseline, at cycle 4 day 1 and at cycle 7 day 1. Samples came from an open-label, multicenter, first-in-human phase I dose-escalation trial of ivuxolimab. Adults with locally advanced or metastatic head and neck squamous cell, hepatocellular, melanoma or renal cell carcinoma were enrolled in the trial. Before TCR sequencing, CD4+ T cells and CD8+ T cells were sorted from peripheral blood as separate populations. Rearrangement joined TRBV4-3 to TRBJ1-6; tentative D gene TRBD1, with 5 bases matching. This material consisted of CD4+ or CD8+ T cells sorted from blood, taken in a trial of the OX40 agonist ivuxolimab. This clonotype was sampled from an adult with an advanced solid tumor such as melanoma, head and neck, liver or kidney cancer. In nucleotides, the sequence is TGCGCCAGCAGCCAAGGGTGGGGGGATTCACCCCTCCACTTT. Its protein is CASSQGWGDSPLHF.